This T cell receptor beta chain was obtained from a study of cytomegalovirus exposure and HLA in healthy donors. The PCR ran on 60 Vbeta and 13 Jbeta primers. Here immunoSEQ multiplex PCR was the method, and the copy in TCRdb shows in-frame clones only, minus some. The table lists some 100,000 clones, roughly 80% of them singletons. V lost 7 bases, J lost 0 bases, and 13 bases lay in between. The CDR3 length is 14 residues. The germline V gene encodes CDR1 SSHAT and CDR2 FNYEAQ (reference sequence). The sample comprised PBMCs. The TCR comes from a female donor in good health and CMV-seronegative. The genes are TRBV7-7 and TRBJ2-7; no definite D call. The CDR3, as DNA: TGTGCCAGCACTTCCCACAGCTTCTCCTACGAGCAGTACTTC. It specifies CASTSHSFSYEQYF.